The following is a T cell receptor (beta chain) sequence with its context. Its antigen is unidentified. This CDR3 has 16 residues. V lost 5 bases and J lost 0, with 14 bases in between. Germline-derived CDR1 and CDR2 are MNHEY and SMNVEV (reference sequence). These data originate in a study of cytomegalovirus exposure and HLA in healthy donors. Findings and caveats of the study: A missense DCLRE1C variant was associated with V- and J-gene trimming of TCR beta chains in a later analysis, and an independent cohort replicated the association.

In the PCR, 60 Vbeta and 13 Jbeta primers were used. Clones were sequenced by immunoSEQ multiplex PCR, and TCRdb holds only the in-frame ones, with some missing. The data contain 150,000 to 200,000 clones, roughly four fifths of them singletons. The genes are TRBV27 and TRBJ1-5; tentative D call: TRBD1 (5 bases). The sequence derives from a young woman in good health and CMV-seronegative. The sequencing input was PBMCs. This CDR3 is CASSRIGQASNQPQHF. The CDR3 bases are TGTGCCAGCAGTAGAATAGGACAAGCTAGCAATCAGCCCCAGCATTTT.